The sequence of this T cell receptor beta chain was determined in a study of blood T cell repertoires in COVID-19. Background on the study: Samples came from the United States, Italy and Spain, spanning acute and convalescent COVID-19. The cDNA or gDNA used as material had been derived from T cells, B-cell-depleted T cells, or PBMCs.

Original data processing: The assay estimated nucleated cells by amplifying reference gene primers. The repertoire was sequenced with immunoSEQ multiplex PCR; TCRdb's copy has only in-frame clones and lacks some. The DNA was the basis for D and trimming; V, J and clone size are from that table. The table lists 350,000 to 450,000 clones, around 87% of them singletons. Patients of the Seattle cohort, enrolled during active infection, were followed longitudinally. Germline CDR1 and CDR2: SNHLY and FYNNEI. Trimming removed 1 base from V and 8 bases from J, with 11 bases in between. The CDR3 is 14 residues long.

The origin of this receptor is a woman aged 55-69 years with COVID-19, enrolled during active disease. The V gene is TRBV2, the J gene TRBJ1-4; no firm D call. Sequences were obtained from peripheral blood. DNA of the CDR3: TGTGCCAGCAGTGAAGGGTTATATAGCGAAAAACTGTTTTTT. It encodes CASSEGLYSEKLFF.